The 27 T cell receptor beta chains below come from one sample, sequenced in a study of beta chain features in type 1 diabetes. Reverse transcribing all isolated RNA meant expressed TCRB transcripts were sequenced. Sequenced by immunoSEQ multiplex PCR; TCRdb stores in-frame clones only, minus some. The sample lists 330,000 or so clones, 15% to 20% occurring once. Sequenced sample: naive CD4+ T cells from blood. Receptors originate from a woman in her late teens or twenties in good health.

This clone has only a few counts. The V and J genes are TRBV6-5 and TRBJ1-5; D gene unclear. V was shortened by 0 bases and J by 5 bases, with 8 bases between the two germline ends. CDR1 and CDR2 (germline): MNHEY, SVGAGI. The length of the CDR3 is 14 residues. The CDR3 region has the DNA TGTGCCAGCAGTTACTCGTCGCGGGATCAGCCCCAGCATTTT. Its translation: CASSYSSRDQPQHF.

This clone has a handful of counts. The chain combines TRBV2 with TRBJ2-7; 13 bases fit TRBD2. Germline CDR1 and CDR2: SNHLY and FYNNEI. The CDR3 has 15 amino acids. With 6 bases clipped from V and 2 bases from J, the junction kept 4 bases outside the gene matches. The CDR3 DNA reads as TGTGCCAGCAGGGTAGGACTAGCGGGAGCCTACGAGCAGTACTTC. Translated: CASRVGLAGAYEQYF. Full variable domain (rest looked up from reference TRBV2 and TRBJ2-7): EPEVTQTPSHQVTQMGQEVILRCVPISNHLYFYWYRQILGQKVEFLVSFYNNEISEKSEIFDDQFSVERPDGSNFTLKIRSTKLEDSAMYFCASRVGLAGAYEQYFGPGTRLTVT.

The chain combines TRBV7-2 with TRBJ2-1; perhaps TRBD2 as D (6 bases). Germline CDR1 is SGHTA and CDR2 is FQGNSA. The length of the CDR3 is 15 residues. V lost 2 bases to trimming and J lost 2 bases, with 10 bases between them. CDR3 amino acids: CASSLMEGAYNEQFF. The CDR3 region has the DNA TGTGCCAGCAGCTTAATGGAGGGAGCCTACAATGAGCAGTTCTTC. The full variable domain, completed using reference TRBV7-2 and TRBJ2-1, is GAGVSQSPSNKVTEKGKDVELRCDPISGHTALYWYRQSLGQGLEFLIYFQGNSAPDKSGLPSDRFSAERTGGSVSTLTIQRTQQEDSAVYLCASSLMEGAYNEQFFGPGTRLTVL.

The J gene is TRBJ2-3, the V gene TRBV7-3; possibly TRBD2 for D (5 bases). The CDR3 contains 12 residues. The V gene lost 11 bases and the J gene lost 2 bases, with 11 bases spanning the gap. In germline, CDR1 is SGHTA, CDR2 FQGTGA. CDR3 sequence (DNA): TGTGCCCCCCCACGGGACACAGATACGCAGTATTTT. Amino acid sequence: CAPPRDTDTQYF.

This clone has only a few counts. The V and J genes are TRBV7-2 and TRBJ2-1, with D possibly being TRBD1 (5 bases). Germline CDR1 is SGHTA and CDR2 is FQGNSA. Trimming cost V 1 base and J 10 bases, with 14 bases left between them. The length of the CDR3 is 14 residues. CDR3 nucleotides: TGTGCCAGCAGCTTAGAAGGGGCTCTCCGAGAGCAGTTCTTC. It specifies CASSLEGALREQFF.

The rearrangement joins TRBV10-3 to TRBJ1-5; 7 nucleotides align to TRBD1. V dropped 6 bases and J dropped 3; count of bases not matched to a gene: 5. The length of the CDR3 is 14 residues. CDR1 ENHRY and CDR2 SYGVKD come from the germline V gene. CDR3 sequence reads: CAISTGVLNQPQHF. In DNA form, the CDR3 reads TGTGCCATCAGCACAGGGGTCCTCAATCAGCCCCAGCATTTT.

This clone showed up just a few times. The chain links TRBV5-6 to TRBJ2-3; D not resolved. Between the trimmed V and J ends, which lost 2 bases and 4 bases, there was a span of 5 bases. CDR3 length: 12 amino acids. CDR1 is SGHDT and CDR2 is YYEEEE in the germline V gene. The DNA for the CDR3 is TGTGCCAGCAGCTTCGGGTCAGATACGCAGTATTTT. This encodes CASSFGSDTQYF.

This clone was counted only a few times. The rearrangement links TRBV6-5 to TRBJ2-5, with TRBD1 as a possible D gene (8 bases). The V gene lost 6 bases and the J gene lost 5 bases, with 19 bases spanning the gap. The CDR3 consists of 15 residues. Germline CDR1 MNHEY, CDR2 SVGAGI. CDR3 sequence: CASSSPGQGGETQYF. In DNA form, the CDR3 reads TGTGCCAGCAGCTCCCCCGGACAGGGAGGGGAGACCCAGTACTTC.

The J gene is TRBJ2-7, the V gene TRBV7-2, with D uncertain. The V and J ends lost 3 bases and 4 bases respectively, with 7 bases between them. The CDR3 is made up of 12 amino acids. CDR1 and CDR2 (germline): SGHTA, FQGNSA. The CDR3 DNA reads TGTGCCAGCAGCTTTAGTACTTACGAGCAGTACTTC. Translated: CASSFSTYEQYF. The variable domain in full, completed from reference TRBV7-2 and TRBJ2-7, reads GAGVSQSPSNKVTEKGKDVELRCDPISGHTALYWYRQSLGQGLEFLIYFQGNSAPDKSGLPSDRFSAERTGGSVSTLTIQRTQQEDSAVYLCASSFSTYEQYFGPGTRLTVT.

The gene calls are TRBV19 and TRBJ1-2; the match to TRBD1 covers 7 bases. There are 15 residues in the CDR3. From germline, CDR1 is LNHDA and CDR2 SQIVND (reference sequence). J lost 2 bases, V lost 4 bases, and 7 bases had no gene match. The CDR3 DNA sequence: TGTGCCAGTAGTACCGCGGGACAGAGAAACTATGGCTACACCTTC. Its translation is CASSTAGQRNYGYTF.

This clone was found a few times. Other DNA sequences in this sample translate to the same CDR3. The J gene is TRBJ1-1, the V gene TRBV18; no reliable D call. With 3 bases removed from V and 0 bases from J, the gap between germline ends came to 8 bases. The CDR3 extends over 14 amino acids. Germline CDR1 KGHSH, CDR2 LQKENI. The DNA of the CDR3 is TGTGCCAGCTCACCTCCGGGGTTGAACACTGAAGCTTTCTTT. Protein sequence: CASSPPGLNTEAFF.

The V and J genes are TRBV2 and TRBJ1-1; no clear D gene. Trimming removed 6 bases from V and 1 base from J, with 9 bases in between. CDR1 is SNHLY and CDR2 is FYNNEI in the germline V gene. The CDR3 covers 13 residues. CDR3 loop: CASRSRWNTEAFF. As DNA, the CDR3 is TGTGCCAGCAGGAGTCGGTGGAACACTGAAGCTTTCTTT.

V gene TRBV5-1 combines with J gene TRBJ2-1; 13 nucleotides agree with TRBD2. CDR1 is SGHRS and CDR2 is YFSETQ in the germline V gene. This CDR3 has 15 residues. The V segment lost 4 bases and the J segment 6 bases; nucleotides outside the gene matches: 4. The CDR3 sequence is CASSPRTSGSNEQFF. The DNA for the CDR3 is TGCGCCAGCAGCCCCCGGACTAGCGGGAGCAATGAGCAGTTCTTC.

This clone was detected only a few times. The sample has other DNA sequences that encode this CDR3 too. This chain links TRBV4-1 with TRBJ1-6; a weak D match, TRBD1 (5 bases). V dropped 3 bases and J dropped 3 bases, with 12 bases sitting between them. The CDR3 is made up of 16 amino acids. CDR1 and CDR2 (germline): MGHRA, YSYEKL. The CDR3 loop is CASSHPGRGYNSPLHF. As DNA, the CDR3 is TGCGCCAGCAGCCACCCGGGGAGGGGCTATAATTCACCCCTCCACTTT.

In its sample, this clone was seen a few times. The rearrangement joins TRBV7-2 to TRBJ2-3, with 9 bases fitting TRBD2. This CDR3 has 15 amino acids. V shed 5 bases and J 0 bases; nucleotides not matched to a gene: 3. Germline V gene sequence: CDR1 SGHTA, CDR2 FQGNSA. The CDR3 nucleotides are TGTGCCAGCAGCCCCCTAGCGGGGAGCACAGATACGCAGTATTTT. Translated: CASSPLAGSTDTQYF.

In this sample, this clone turned up a few times. V and J are TRBV6-6 and TRBJ2-7; D may be TRBD1 (6 bases). V dropped 6 bases and J dropped 3 bases, with 15 bases sitting between them. Germline CDR1 MNHNY, CDR2 SVGAGI (reference sequence). The CDR3 is made up of 14 amino acids. The CDR3 reads CASRDSPNLYEQYF. CDR3 sequence (DNA): TGTGCCAGCAGGGACAGTCCGAACCTCTACGAGCAGTACTTC.

In its sample, this clone was seen a few times. The chain has TRBV9 and TRBJ1-2; tentative D call: TRBD1 (6 bases). The germline CDR1 and CDR2 sequences are SGDLS and YYNGEE. V was pared by 4 bases and J by 3 bases, with 16 bases between. There are 15 residues in the CDR3. This chain's CDR3 is CASSPSPAGDYGYTF. For the CDR3, the DNA is TGTGCCAGCAGCCCAAGTCCTGCAGGGGACTATGGCTACACCTTC.

The chain joins TRBV5-4 to TRBJ2-3, with a possible D match to TRBD1 (5 bases). Trimming pared 0 bases from V and 0 bases from J, leaving 11 bases between. The CDR3 runs to 16 residues. Looked up from germline, CDR1 is SGHNT and CDR2 is YYREEE (reference sequence). The CDR3 coding sequence is TGTGCCAGCAGCTTGGGGACATCATATAGCACAGATACGCAGTATTTT. Its translation: CASSLGTSYSTDTQYF.

This sequence joins TRBV4-3 and TRBJ1-5, with D perhaps matching TRBD1 (6 bases). The CDR3 consists of 14 residues. Germline assignment: CDR1 LGHNA and CDR2 YSLEER. Between the trimmed V and J ends, which lost 2 bases and 7 bases, there was a span of 12 bases. The CDR3 nucleotides are TGCGCCAGCAGCCAATACAGGGCTGGACAGCCCCAGCATTTT. Protein sequence: CASSQYRAGQPQHF.

The V call is TRBV7-9, the J call TRBJ2-5, with D possibly TRBD2 on 6 matching bases. This CDR3 is 11 amino acids long. CDR1 and CDR2 from the germline V gene are SEHNR and FQNEAQ (reference sequence). V lost 11 bases, J lost 3 bases, and 10 bases lay in between. The DNA for the CDR3 is TGTGCCGGGGGGACGGAAGAGACCCAGTACTTC. Residues: CAGGTEETQYF.

The genes are TRBV7-3 and TRBJ2-3, with 10 bases aligning to TRBD2. This CDR3 comprises 16 residues. V trimming: 5 bases; J trimming: 5 bases; junction bases outside the gene matches: 10. From germline, CDR1 is SGHTA and CDR2 FQGTGA. In DNA form, the CDR3 reads TGTGCCAGCAGCCTGCAAGCGGGGGGGCGTGGAGATACGCAGTATTTT. Its protein is CASSLQAGGRGDTQYF.

A few counts support this clone. Here the CDR3 reads CAWGTSGSETQYF. CDR3 DNA sequence: TGTGCCTGGGGGACTAGCGGGAGCGAGACCCAGTACTTC. V is TRBV30 and J is TRBJ2-5; 14 nucleotides agree with TRBD2. The germline gives CDR1 GTSNPN, CDR2 SVGIG (reference sequence). V shed 5 bases, J shed 5 bases, and the junction held 1 base outside the gene matches. This CDR3 is built from 13 residues.

CDR3 sequence (DNA): TGTGCCAGCAGCGTAGCTCAAGGGGGAGATACGCAGTATTTT. Translated: CASSVAQGGDTQYF. The chain joins TRBV9 to TRBJ2-3, with D possibly TRBD1 on 6 matching bases. This CDR3 has 14 amino acids. Trimming removed 0 bases from V and 5 bases from J, with 10 bases in between. Germline assignment: CDR1 SGDLS and CDR2 YYNGEE.

This clone came up a few times. The chain carries TRBV6-1 and TRBJ2-1; D unresolved. V lost 4 bases and J 10 bases, leaving 8 bases between the germline ends. CDR1 and CDR2 from the germline V gene are MNHNS and SASEGT. This CDR3 contains 11 residues. CDR3 DNA sequence: TGTGCCAGCAGTGGACATCCCGAGCAGTTCTTC. Protein product: CASSGHPEQFF.

The chain combines TRBV11-2 with TRBJ2-4, with 7 bases identical to TRBD1. J lost 1 base, V lost 10 bases, and 7 bases had no gene match. This CDR3 is built from 14 residues. CDR1 is SGHAT and CDR2 is FQNNGV in the germline V gene. CDR3 sequence (DNA): TGTGCCATATCAAGGGGGCCCGCCAAAAACATTCAGTACTTC. This codes for CAISRGPAKNIQYF.

Note on this clone: The sample carries other DNA sequences with the same CDR3. The chain joins TRBV18 to TRBJ2-7, with unresolved D. The CDR3 consists of 15 residues. V was shortened by 0 bases and J by 4 bases, with 13 bases between the two germline ends. The V gene's germline CDR1 is KGHSH and CDR2 LQKENI. CDR3 amino acids: CASSPPGRGSYEQYF. In DNA form, the CDR3 reads TGTGCCAGCTCACCACCGGGCCGTGGGTCTTACGAGCAGTACTTC.

In this sample, this clone turned up a few times. V gene TRBV5-1 combines with J gene TRBJ2-6; a weak D match, TRBD1 (5 bases). Germline V gives CDR1 SGHRS, CDR2 YFSETQ. This CDR3 has 16 residues. The V end was cut by 0 bases, the J end by 2 bases, with 9 bases between. Here the CDR3 reads CASSLAGSTGANVLTF. The CDR3 DNA is TGCGCCAGCAGCTTGGCAGGGTCCACTGGGGCCAACGTCCTGACTTTC.